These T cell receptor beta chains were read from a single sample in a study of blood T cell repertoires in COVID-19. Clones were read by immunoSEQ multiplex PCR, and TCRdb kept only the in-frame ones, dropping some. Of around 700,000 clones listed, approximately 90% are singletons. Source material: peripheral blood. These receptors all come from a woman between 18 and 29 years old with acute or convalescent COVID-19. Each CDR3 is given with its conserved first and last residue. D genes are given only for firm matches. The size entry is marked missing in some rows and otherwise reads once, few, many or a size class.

DNA: TGTGCCAGCAGCCAAGAAACGAGACGGAGTGAAGCTTTCTTT
CDR3: CASSQETRRSEAFF
size: .
D: .
J: TRBJ1-1
V: TRBV3-1/TRBV3-2

DNA: TGTGCCACCAGGCCCGGGACAGGGACCAACTATGGCTACACCTTC
CDR3: CATRPGTGTNYGYTF
size: .
D: TRBD1
J: TRBJ1-2
V: TRBV15

DNA: TGTGCCAGCCGGGGACAGGGATGGGCTGAAGCTTTCTTT
CDR3: CASRGQGWAEAFF
size: .
D: TRBD1
J: TRBJ1-1
V: TRBV27

DNA: TGCGCCAGCAGCACAGGGGACAGTCCCTACAATGAGCAGTTCTTC
CDR3: CASSTGDSPYNEQFF
size: .
D: TRBD1
J: TRBJ2-1
V: TRBV5-1

DNA: TGTGCCAGCGAGGTCGGGAACACCATATATTTT
CDR3: CASEVGNTIYF
size: .
D: .
J: TRBJ1-3
V: TRBV3-1/TRBV3-2

DNA: TGTGCCAGCAGCGGACGGGACAGGGGGCTCGGTGAGCAGTTCTTC
CDR3: CASSGRDRGLGEQFF
size: once
D: TRBD1
J: TRBJ2-1
V: TRBV9

DNA: TGTGCCAGCAGTGCCAGGAGCGGGGTCAGCTCCTACGAGCAGTACTTC
CDR3: CASSARSGVSSYEQYF
size: few
D: TRBD2
J: TRBJ2-7
V: TRBV6-4

DNA: TGCGCCAGCAGCCAAGAGAGGTGGTTAGGTTCACCCCTCCACTTT
CDR3: CASSQERWLGSPLHF
size: .
D: .
J: TRBJ1-6
V: TRBV4-3

DNA: TGCAGCGTTCTAACCGATCGCAACAGGGGAGGATATGGAGACTACACCTTC
CDR3: CSVLTDRNRGGYGDYTF
size: .
D: TRBD1
J: TRBJ1-2
V: TRBV29-1

DNA: TGTGCCAGCTCACCAGACAGGGGGCTCGGTCAGCCCCAGCATTTT
CDR3: CASSPDRGLGQPQHF
size: .
D: TRBD1
J: TRBJ1-5
V: TRBV18

DNA: TGTGCCAGCAGCTTTCCAAATCAGCCCCAGCATTTT
CDR3: CASSFPNQPQHF
size: .
D: .
J: TRBJ1-5
V: TRBV7-9

DNA: TGTGCCAGCAGTACTTCCGGGACAGGCAATCAGCCCCAGCATTTT
CDR3: CASSTSGTGNQPQHF
size: .
D: TRBD1
J: TRBJ1-5
V: TRBV6-6

DNA: TGTGCCAGCAGCAATCAGGGAATGGCTTTCTTT
CDR3: CASSNQGMAFF
size: .
D: .
J: TRBJ1-1
V: TRBV7-9

DNA: TGTGCCAGCAGCGCCGGGACAGGGTATGGCTACACCTTC
CDR3: CASSAGTGYGYTF
size: .
D: TRBD1
J: TRBJ1-2
V: TRBV9

DNA: TGTGCCAGCAGTCCGGTTGACACTGAAGCTTTCTTT
CDR3: CASSPVDTEAFF
size: .
D: .
J: TRBJ1-1
V: TRBV2

DNA: TGCGCCAGCAGCTACAGGGGGATGCGTGGCTACACCTTC
CDR3: CASSYRGMRGYTF
size: .
D: TRBD1
J: TRBJ1-2
V: TRBV5-1

DNA: TGTGCCAGCAGCCAAGATTCGGCAGCGGGACAAATATCACCCCTCCACTTT
CDR3: CASSQDSAAGQISPLHF
size: .
D: .
J: TRBJ1-6
V: TRBV14

DNA: TGTGCCAGCAGCCTAATTCCCGAGGACAGGGCCTACGAGCAGTACTTC
CDR3: CASSLIPEDRAYEQYF
size: .
D: TRBD1
J: TRBJ2-7
V: TRBV7-6

DNA: TGTGCCACCCAGGGGAATGGCTACACCTTC
CDR3: CATQGNGYTF
size: few
D: .
J: TRBJ1-2
V: TRBV6-5

DNA: TGTGCCAGCAGCCCCCCTTATGTTGGGGGGACAGGGGGAGTCACTGAAGCTTTCTTT
CDR3: CASSPPYVGGTGGVTEAFF
size: .
D: TRBD1
J: TRBJ1-1
V: TRBV11-2

DNA: TGTGCCTGCAACAGGGCCGGGGAGCTGTTTTTT
CDR3: CACNRAGELFF
size: .
D: .
J: TRBJ2-2
V: TRBV30

DNA: TGTGCCAGCAGACCTCTAGGAGCTTCACCCCTCCACTTT
CDR3: CASRPLGASPLHF
size: .
D: .
J: TRBJ1-6
V: TRBV6-2/TRBV6-3

DNA: TGTGCCAGCAGTCGATCGGCCGGACAAAATGAGCAGTTCTTC
CDR3: CASSRSAGQNEQFF
size: .
D: .
J: TRBJ2-1
V: TRBV6-6

DNA: TGTGCCAGTAGTATAGCTCGCAGACGGAGGAGCAATCAGCCCCAGCATTTT
CDR3: CASSIARRRRSNQPQHF
size: .
D: .
J: TRBJ1-5
V: TRBV19

DNA: TGTGCCAGCAGCAAAGCCCACCCACTGGGCGGGGAAAGCACAGATACGCAGTATTTT
CDR3: CASSKAHPLGGESTDTQYF
size: .
D: .
J: TRBJ2-3
V: TRBV21-1

DNA: TGTGCCAGCTATCCCGGGAGTATGAACACTGAAGCTTTCTTT
CDR3: CASYPGSMNTEAFF
size: .
D: .
J: TRBJ1-1
V: TRBV19

DNA: TGCAGCGTTGTAGGGATCGACAGGGCCAGGGAGCAGTACTTC
CDR3: CSVVGIDRAREQYF
size: .
D: TRBD1
J: TRBJ2-7
V: TRBV29-1

DNA: TGCGCCAGCAGCCAAGCCCTTAGCGGGGGGGTGGATACGCAGTATTTT
CDR3: CASSQALSGGVDTQYF
size: .
D: TRBD2
J: TRBJ2-3
V: TRBV4-3

DNA: TGTGCCAGCAGCCAAGATTTCCCCTTCTCACGGGAGACCCAGTACTTC
CDR3: CASSQDFPFSRETQYF
size: .
D: .
J: TRBJ2-5
V: TRBV3-1/TRBV3-2

DNA: TGTGCCAGCAGTTACGGTGACAGAAACTATGGCTACACCTTC
CDR3: CASSYGDRNYGYTF
size: .
D: .
J: TRBJ1-2
V: TRBV6-5

DNA: TGTGCCAGCAGTGAAGCCGGGACAGGCCGCAATCAGCCCCAGCATTTT
CDR3: CASSEAGTGRNQPQHF
size: .
D: TRBD1
J: TRBJ1-5
V: TRBV2

DNA: TGTGCCAGCAGCTTAGAAATGGGGCCTAGCAATCAGCCCCAGCATTTT
CDR3: CASSLEMGPSNQPQHF
size: .
D: .
J: TRBJ1-5
V: TRBV7-9

DNA: TGTGCCAGCAGCTTAGCGGTACAGGGGGTGGGTTCACCCCTCCACTTT
CDR3: CASSLAVQGVGSPLHF
size: .
D: TRBD1
J: TRBJ1-6
V: TRBV11-2

DNA: TGTGCCAGCAGTTTAGGCAGGGTCGGGAATTCACCCCTCCACTTT
CDR3: CASSLGRVGNSPLHF
size: .
D: .
J: TRBJ1-6
V: TRBV27

DNA: TGTGCCAGCAGCCAAAGGGGAGGCCCTACAGTAGGGAACGAGCAGTACTTC
CDR3: CASSQRGGPTVGNEQYF
size: .
D: .
J: TRBJ2-7
V: TRBV14